This T cell receptor beta chain originates from a study of identical twins. TCRdb called the 5' RACE reads again in MiXCR, with one record for every CDR3 protein. The table lists roughly 770,000 distinct CDR3 sequences, about 18% of them singletons. Germline CDR1 is KGHSH and CDR2 is LQKENI. Between the trimmed V and J ends, which lost 8 bases and 0 bases, there was a span of 11 bases. This CDR3 has 14 amino acids. These sequences were also reported in another study, on T cells expressing NK-cell markers.

This TCR derives from a woman under 30 in good health. The chain uses TRBV18 and TRBJ2-1; D is perhaps TRBD1 (6 bases). Sequencing was carried out using PBMCs. The DNA of the CDR3 is TGTGCCAGCGCGACAGGTAGCTCCTACAATGAGCAGTTCTTC. This encodes CASATGSSYNEQFF.